Sequencing of this T cell receptor (beta chain) was carried out in a study of OX40 agonist ivuxolimab in advanced cancers. Study summary: The patients received agonistic anti-OX40 (CD134) antibody ivuxolimab.

The assay was immunoSEQ multiplex PCR, and TCRdb's table has in-frame clones only and misses some. This sample has approximately 60,000 clones, with 70% to 90% found just once. Overall study results and limits: In the 0.1-3.0 mg/kg groups, partial responders showed among the lowest expansion. The mean number of expanded clones was higher in CD8+ T cells than in CD4+. In a subset of nonresponders, normalized T-cell clonal expansion was also low.

This CDR3 has 16 amino acids. The V and J ends lost 0 bases and 1 base, in that order; junction bases with no gene match: 0. Germline V lookup: CDR1 KGHSH, CDR2 LQKENI. In the case of this clone: What it recognizes is unknown.

J is TRBJ1-1 and V is TRBV18, with 12 bases matching TRBD1. The specimen comprised CD4+ or CD8+ T cells sorted from blood, sampled in a trial of the OX40 agonist ivuxolimab. The receptor was isolated from an adult with an advanced solid tumor such as melanoma, head and neck, liver or kidney cancer. In DNA, the CDR3 is TGTGCCAGCTCACCACCGGGACAGGGGGCGAACACTGAAGCTTTCTTT. Translating it yields CASSPPGQGANTEAFF.